This TCR beta chain was identified during a study of vaccination effects on CD4 cells after COVID-19. The overall study: Sampling occurred a median 72 days post second dose, range 14 to 241. Supplemented with around 9.3 IU/ml IL-2 and 7.5 to 10 ug/ml peptides, a few million PBMC per well were kept in culture.

This clone was observed a handful of times. The antigen is unknown. Libraries were prepared by immunoSEQ multiplex PCR; TCRdb keeps only in-frame clonotypes and omits some of them. Altogether about 40,000 clones are present, about 62% being singletons, with the ten largest covering more than 7.5%. When ten to eleven days of culture had elapsed, CD4+ T cells were isolated. Two-dose BNT162b2 or mRNA-1273 vaccination was given to participants. Previously uninfected by SARS-CoV-2, the vaccine recipients also showed negative nucleocapsid antibodies. Cultures got half-medium changes with IL-2 on days 3 and 7. CDR1 is MNHNS and CDR2 is SASEGT in the germline V gene. Trimming removed 2 bases from V and 3 bases from J, with 8 bases in between. The CDR3 covers 14 residues.

Sequences were derived from CD4+ T cells from PBMCs cultured without peptide, sampled after COVID-19 vaccination. This chain uses TRBV6-1 with TRBJ1-3; D is possibly TRBD1 (6 bases). The clonotype originates from a human donor who received a COVID-19 vaccine. As DNA, the CDR3 is TGTGCCAGCAGTGAACAGGGGTATGGAAACACCATATATTTT. It codes for CASSEQGYGNTIYF.